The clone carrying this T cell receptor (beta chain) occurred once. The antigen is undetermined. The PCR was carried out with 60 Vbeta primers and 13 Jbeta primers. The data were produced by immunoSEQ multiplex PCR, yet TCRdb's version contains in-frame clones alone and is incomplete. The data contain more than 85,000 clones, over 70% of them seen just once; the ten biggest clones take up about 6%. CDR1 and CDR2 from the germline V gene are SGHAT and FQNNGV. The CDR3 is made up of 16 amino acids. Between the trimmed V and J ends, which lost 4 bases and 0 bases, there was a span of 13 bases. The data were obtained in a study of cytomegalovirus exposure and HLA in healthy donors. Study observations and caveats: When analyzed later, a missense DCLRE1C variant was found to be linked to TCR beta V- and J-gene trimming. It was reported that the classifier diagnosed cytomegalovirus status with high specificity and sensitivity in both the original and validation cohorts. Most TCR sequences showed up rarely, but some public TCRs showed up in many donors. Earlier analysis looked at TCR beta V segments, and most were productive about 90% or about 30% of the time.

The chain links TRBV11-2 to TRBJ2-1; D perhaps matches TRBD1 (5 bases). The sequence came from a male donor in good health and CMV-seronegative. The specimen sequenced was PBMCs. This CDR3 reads CASSSTVRDSYNEQFF. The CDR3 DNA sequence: TGTGCCAGCAGCTCAACAGTCAGGGACTCCTACAATGAGCAGTTCTTC.